This T cell receptor (beta chain) was identified during a study of T cell responses to AZD1222 COVID-19 vaccine. Study as a whole: The analysis combined second doses at about 4 or about 12 weeks.

Germline V lookup: CDR1 SQVTM, CDR2 ANQGSEA. The CDR3 covers 12 residues. Trimming took off 4 bases at V and 1 base at J, with 7 bases between the two ends. Sequencing used immunoSEQ multiplex PCR; TCRdb keeps in-frame clones, though not all of them. The sample consists of about 130,000 clones, around 93% of them appearing once. Findings of the study overall: Donors, mostly white British, included more females; clonal diversity was possibly underestimated. Spike-specific TCR depth and breadth grew after two AZD1222 doses. All repertoire sampling was performed exclusively after the peak T cell response.

As for this clone: Its antigen is not identified.

The input for sequencing was peripheral blood, taken on day 0 of AZD1222 vaccination. The source is an adult in good health. This rearrangement joins TRBV29-1 to TRBJ1-1; tentative D call: TRBD1 (5 bases). The CDR3 here is CSVGDPNTEAFF. CDR3 nucleotides: TGCAGCGTTGGGGACCCGAACACTGAAGCTTTCTTT.